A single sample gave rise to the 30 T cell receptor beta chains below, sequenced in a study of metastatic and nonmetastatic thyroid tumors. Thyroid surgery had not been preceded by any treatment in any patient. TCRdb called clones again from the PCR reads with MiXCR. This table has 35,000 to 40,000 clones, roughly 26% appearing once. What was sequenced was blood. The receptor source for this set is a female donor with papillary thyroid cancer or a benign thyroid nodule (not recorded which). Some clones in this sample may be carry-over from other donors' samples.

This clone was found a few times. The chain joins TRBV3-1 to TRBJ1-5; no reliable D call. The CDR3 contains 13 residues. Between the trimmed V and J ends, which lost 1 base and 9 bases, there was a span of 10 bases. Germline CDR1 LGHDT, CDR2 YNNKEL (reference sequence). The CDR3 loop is CASSQALVGPQHF. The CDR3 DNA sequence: TGTGCCAGCAGCCAAGCCCTCGTGGGGCCCCAGCATTTT.

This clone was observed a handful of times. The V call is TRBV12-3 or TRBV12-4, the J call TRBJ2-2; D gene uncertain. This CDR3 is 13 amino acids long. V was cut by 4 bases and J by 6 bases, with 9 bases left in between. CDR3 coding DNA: TGTGCCAGCAGTTCTCCCCCCCCCGGGGAGCTGTTTTTT. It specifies CASSSPPPGELFF.

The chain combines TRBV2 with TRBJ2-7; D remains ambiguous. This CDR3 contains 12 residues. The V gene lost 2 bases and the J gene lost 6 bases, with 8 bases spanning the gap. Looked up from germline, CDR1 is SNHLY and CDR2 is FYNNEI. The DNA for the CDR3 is TGTGCCAGCAGTGAATGGGAACCCGAGCAGTACTTC. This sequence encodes CASSEWEPEQYF.

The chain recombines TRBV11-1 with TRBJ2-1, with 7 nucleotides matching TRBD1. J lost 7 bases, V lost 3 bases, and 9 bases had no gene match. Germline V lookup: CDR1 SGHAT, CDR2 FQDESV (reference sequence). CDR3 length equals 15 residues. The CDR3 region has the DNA TGTGCCAGCAGCTTGATAGATGGACAGGATAATGAGCAGTTCTTC. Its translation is CASSLIDGQDNEQFF.

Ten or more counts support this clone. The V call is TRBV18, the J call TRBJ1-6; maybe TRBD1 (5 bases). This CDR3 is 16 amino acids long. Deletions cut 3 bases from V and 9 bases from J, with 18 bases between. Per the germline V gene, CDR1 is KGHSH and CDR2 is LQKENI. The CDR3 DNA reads TGTGCCAGCTCACCCGATACGGGACTAAAGAGTTCACCCCTCCACTTT. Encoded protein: CASSPDTGLKSSPLHF.

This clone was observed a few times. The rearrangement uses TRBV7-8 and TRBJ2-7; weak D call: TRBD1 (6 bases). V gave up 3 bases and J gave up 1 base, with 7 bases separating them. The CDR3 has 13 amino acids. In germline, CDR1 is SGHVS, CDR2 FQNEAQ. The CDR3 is CASSLGASYEQYF. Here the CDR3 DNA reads TGTGCCAGCAGCTTGGGGGCTTCCTACGAGCAGTACTTC.

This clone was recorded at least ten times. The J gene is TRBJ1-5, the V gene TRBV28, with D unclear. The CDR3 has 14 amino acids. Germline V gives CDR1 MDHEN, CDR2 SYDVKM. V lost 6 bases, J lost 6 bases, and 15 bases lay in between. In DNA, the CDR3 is TGTGCCAGCAGGGGCTCGGGTTCCGGTCAGCCCCAGCATTTT. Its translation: CASRGSGSGQPQHF. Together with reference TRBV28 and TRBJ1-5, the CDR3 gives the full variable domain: DVKVTQSSRYLVKRTGEKVFLECVQDMDHENMFWYRQDPGLGLRLIYFSYDVKMKEKGDIPEGYSVSREKKERFSLILESASTNQTSMYLCASRGSGSGQPQHFGDGTRLSIL.

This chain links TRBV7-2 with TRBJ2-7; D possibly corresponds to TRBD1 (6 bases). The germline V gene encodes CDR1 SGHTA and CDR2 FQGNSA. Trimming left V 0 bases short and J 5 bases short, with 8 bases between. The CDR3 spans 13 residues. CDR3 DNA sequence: TGTGCCAGCAGCTTAGCGGGACACCACGAGCAGTACTTC. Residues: CASSLAGHHEQYF.

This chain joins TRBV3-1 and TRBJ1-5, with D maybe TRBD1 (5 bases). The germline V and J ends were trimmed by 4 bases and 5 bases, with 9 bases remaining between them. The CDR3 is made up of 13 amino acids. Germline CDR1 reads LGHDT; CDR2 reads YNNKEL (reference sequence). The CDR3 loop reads CASSRGTYQPQHF. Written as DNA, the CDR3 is TGTGCCAGCAGCCGGGGGACGTATCAGCCCCAGCATTTT.

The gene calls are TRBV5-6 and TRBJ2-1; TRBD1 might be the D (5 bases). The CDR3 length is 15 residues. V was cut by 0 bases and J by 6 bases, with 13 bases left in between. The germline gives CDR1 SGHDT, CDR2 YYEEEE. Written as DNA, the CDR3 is TGTGCCAGCAGCTTGGTCATCAGGGTGGTCAATGAGCAGTTCTTC. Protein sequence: CASSLVIRVVNEQFF.

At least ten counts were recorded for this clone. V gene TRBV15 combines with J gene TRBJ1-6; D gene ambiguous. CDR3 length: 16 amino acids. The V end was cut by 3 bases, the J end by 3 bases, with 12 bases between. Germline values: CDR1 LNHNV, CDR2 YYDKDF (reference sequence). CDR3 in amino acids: CATSRKVGSYNSPLHF. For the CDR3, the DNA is TGTGCCACCAGCAGGAAAGTCGGCAGCTATAATTCACCCCTCCACTTT.

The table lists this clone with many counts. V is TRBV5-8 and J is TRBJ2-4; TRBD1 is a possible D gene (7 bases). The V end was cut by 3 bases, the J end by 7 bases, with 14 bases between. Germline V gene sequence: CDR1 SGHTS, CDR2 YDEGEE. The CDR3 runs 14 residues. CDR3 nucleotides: TGTGCCAGCAGCTCCTCGACAGGGAGGAACATTCAGTACTTC. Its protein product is CASSSSTGRNIQYF.

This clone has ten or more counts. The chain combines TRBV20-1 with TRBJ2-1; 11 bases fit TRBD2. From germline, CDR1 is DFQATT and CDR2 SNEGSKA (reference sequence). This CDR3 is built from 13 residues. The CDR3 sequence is CSGRLAGYNEQFF. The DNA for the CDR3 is TGCAGCGGGAGACTAGCGGGGTACAATGAGCAGTTCTTC.

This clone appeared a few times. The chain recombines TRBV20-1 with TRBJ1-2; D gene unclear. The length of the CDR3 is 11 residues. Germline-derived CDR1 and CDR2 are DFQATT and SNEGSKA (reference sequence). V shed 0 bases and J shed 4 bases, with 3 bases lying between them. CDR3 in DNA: TGCAGTGCTAGAGACAGCTATGGCTACACCTTC. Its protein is CSARDSYGYTF.

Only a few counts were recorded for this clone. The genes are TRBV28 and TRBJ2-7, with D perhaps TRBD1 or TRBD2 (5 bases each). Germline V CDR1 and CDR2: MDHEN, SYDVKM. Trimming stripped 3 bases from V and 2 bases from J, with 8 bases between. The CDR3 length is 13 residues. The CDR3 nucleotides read TGTGCCAGCAGTTTCAAGGGACCCTACGAGCAGTACTTC. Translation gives CASSFKGPYEQYF.

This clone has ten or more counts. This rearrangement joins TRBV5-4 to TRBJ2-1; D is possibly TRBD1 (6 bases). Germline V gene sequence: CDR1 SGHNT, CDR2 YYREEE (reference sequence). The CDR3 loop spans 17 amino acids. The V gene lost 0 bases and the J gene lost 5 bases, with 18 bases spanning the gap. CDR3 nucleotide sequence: TGTGCCAGCAGCTTGGTCTCGGGGACAAGGATCCACAATGAGCAGTTCTTC. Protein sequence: CASSLVSGTRIHNEQFF.

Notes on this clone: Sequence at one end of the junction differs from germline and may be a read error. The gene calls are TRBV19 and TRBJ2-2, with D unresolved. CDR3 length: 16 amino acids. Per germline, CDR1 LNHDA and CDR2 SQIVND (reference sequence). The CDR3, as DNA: TGTGCCAGTAGTGCTTTCTTAGGACCGAACACCGTGGAGCTGTTTTTT. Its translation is CASSAFLGPNTVELFF.

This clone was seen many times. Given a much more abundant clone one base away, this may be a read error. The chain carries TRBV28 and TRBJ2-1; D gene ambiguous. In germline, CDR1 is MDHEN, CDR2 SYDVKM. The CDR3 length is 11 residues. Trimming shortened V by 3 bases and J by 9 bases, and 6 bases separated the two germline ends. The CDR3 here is CASSFRSEQFF. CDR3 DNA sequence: TGTGCCAGCAGTTTCAGGAGTGAGCAGTTCTTC.

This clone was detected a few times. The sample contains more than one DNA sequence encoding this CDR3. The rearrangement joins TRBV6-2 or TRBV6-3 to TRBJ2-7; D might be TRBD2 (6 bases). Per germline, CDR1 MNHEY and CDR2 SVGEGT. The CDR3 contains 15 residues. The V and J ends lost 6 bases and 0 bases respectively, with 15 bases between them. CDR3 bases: TGTGCCAGCAGGGACGTGGGACTGCCCTCCTACGAGCAGTACTTC. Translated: CASRDVGLPSYEQYF.

The CDR3 region has the DNA TGTGCCAGCAGCCCACGGACTAGCGCCTTCCCTAACGATGAGCAGTTCTTC. This translates into CASSPRTSAFPNDEQFF. The genes are TRBV11-1 and TRBJ2-1; 9 nucleotides align to TRBD2. V lost 5 bases and J lost 8; bases outside the gene matches: 16. Per germline, CDR1 SGHAT and CDR2 FQDESV (reference sequence). There are 17 residues in the CDR3.

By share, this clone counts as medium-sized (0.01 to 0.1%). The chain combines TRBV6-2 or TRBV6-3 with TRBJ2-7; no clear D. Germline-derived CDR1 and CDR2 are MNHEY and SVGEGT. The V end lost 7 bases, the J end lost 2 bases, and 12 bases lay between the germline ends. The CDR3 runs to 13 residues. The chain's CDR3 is CASTRGFPYEQYF. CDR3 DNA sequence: TGTGCCAGCACCCGTGGGTTTCCCTACGAGCAGTACTTC.

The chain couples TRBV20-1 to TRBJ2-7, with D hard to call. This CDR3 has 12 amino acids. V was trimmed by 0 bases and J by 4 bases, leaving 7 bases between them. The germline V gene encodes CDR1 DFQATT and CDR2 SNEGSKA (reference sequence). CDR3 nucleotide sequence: TGCAGTGCTAGAGAGGGTACGTACGAGCAGTACTTC. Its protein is CSAREGTYEQYF.

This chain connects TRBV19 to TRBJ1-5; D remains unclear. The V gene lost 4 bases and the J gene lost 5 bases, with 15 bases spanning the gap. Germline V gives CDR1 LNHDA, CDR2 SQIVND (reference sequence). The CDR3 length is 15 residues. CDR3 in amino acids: CASSTTGARYQPQHF. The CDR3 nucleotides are TGTGCCAGTAGTACAACCGGCGCAAGGTATCAGCCCCAGCATTTT.

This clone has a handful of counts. The CDR3 reads CASSLVGIGSGIFYEQYF. In nucleotides, the CDR3 is TGTGCCAGCAGTTTGGTGGGGATTGGTAGCGGGATTTTCTACGAGCAGTACTTC. The chain employs TRBV28 and TRBJ2-7, with 8 nucleotides matching TRBD2. Trimming at V came to 3 bases and at J to 3 bases, leaving 16 bases not matched to a gene. CDR3 length: 18 residues. The germline V gene encodes CDR1 MDHEN and CDR2 SYDVKM.

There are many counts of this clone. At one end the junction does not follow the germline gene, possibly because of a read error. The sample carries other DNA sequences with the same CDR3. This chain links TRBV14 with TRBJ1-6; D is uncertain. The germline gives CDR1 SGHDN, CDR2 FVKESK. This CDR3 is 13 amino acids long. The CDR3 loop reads CTSSQTRWSPLHF. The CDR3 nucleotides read TGTACCAGCAGCCAAACCCGTTGGTCACCCCTCCACTTT.

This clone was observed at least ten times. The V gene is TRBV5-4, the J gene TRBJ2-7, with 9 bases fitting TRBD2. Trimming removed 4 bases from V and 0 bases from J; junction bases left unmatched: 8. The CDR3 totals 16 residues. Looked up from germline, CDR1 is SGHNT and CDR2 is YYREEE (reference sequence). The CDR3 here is CASSLTSGLSSYEQYF. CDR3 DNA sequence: TGTGCCAGCAGCCTGACTAGCGGCCTTAGCTCCTACGAGCAGTACTTC.

The CDR3 spells CASRADSGVKLFF. CDR3 in DNA: TGTGCCAGCAGAGCGGATTCTGGGGTAAAACTGTTTTTT. V usage is TRBV6-1 and J usage is TRBJ1-4; D remains ambiguous. This CDR3 region has 13 residues. The germline gives CDR1 MNHNS, CDR2 SASEGT. Trimming removed 6 bases at V and 10 bases at J, with 15 bases between.

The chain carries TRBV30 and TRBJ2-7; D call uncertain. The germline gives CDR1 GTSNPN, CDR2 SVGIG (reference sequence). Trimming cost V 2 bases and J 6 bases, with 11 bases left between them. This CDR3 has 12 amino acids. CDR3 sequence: CAWSSTTSEQYF. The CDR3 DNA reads TGTGCCTGGAGTAGTACTACCAGCGAGCAGTACTTC.

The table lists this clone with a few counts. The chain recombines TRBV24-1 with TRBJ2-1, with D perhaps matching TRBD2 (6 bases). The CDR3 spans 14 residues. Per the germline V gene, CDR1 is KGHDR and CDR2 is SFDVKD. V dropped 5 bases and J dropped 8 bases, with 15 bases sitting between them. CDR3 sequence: CATSGTTISDEQFF. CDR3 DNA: TGTGCCACCAGTGGGACTACCATCTCGGATGAGCAGTTCTTC.

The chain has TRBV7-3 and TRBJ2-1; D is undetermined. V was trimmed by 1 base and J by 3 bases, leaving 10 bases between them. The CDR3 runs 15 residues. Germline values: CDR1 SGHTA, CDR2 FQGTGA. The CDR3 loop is CASSLIGVDYNEQFF. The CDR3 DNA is TGTGCCAGCAGCTTAATTGGGGTCGACTACAATGAGCAGTTCTTC. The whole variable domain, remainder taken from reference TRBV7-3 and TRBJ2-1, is GAGVSQTPSNKVTEKGKYVELRCDPISGHTALYWYRQSLGQGPEFLIYFQGTGAADDSGLPNDRFFAVRPEGSVSTLKIQRTERGDSAVYLCASSLIGVDYNEQFFGPGTRLTVL.